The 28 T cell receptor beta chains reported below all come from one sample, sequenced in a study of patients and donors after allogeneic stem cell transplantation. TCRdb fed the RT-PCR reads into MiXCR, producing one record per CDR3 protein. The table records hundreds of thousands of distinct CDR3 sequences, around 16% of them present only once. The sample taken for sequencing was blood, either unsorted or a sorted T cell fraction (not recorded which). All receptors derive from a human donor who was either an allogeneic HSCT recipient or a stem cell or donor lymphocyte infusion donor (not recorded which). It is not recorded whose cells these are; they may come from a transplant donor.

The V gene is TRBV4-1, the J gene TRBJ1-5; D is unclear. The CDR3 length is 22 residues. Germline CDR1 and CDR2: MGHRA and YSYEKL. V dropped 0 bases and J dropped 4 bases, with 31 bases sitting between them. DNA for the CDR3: TGCGCCAGCAGCCAAGACACCGCTTACGGACGGAGCCCGCGAATAGAAAATCAGCCCCAGCATTTT. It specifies CASSQDTAYGRSPRIENQPQHF.

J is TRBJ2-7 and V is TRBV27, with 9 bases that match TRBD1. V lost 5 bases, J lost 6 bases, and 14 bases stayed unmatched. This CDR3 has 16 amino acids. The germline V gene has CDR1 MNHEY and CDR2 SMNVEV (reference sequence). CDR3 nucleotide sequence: TGTGCCAGCAGTCTCCTTGAGAGACAGGGGGGAGGCGAGCAGTACTTC. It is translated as CASSLLERQGGGEQYF.

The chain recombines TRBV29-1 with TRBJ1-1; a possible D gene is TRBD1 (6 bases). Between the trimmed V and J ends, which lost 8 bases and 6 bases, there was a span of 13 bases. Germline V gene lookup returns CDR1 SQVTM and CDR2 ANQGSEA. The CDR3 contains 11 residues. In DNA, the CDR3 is TGCAGCCCTAGGGGGGGAGCTGAAGCTTTCTTT. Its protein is CSPRGGAEAFF.

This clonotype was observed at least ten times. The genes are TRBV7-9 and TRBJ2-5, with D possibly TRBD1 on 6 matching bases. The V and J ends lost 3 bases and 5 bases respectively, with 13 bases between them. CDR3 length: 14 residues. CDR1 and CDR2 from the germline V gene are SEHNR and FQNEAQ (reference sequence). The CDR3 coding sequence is TGTGCCAGCAGCTTTCAGGGGCTGGTGGAGACCCAGTACTTC. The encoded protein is CASSFQGLVETQYF.

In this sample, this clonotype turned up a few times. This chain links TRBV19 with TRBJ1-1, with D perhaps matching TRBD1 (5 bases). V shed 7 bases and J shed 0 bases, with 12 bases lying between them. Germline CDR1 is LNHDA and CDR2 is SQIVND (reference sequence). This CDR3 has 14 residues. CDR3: CASNDRFMNTEAFF. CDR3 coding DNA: TGTGCCAGTAATGACAGATTTATGAACACTGAAGCTTTCTTT.

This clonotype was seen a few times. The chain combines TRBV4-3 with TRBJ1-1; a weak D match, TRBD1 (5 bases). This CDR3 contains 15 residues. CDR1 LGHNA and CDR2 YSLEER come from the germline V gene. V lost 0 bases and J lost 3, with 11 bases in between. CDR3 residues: CASSQDGGIHTEAFF. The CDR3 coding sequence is TGCGCCAGCAGCCAAGATGGGGGGATCCACACTGAAGCTTTCTTT.

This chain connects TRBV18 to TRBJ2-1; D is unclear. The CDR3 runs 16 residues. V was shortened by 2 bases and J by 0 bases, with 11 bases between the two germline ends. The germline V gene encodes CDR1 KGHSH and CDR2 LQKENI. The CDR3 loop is CASSPTTRSSYNEQFF. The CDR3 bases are TGTGCCAGCTCACCAACAACACGTAGCTCCTACAATGAGCAGTTCTTC.

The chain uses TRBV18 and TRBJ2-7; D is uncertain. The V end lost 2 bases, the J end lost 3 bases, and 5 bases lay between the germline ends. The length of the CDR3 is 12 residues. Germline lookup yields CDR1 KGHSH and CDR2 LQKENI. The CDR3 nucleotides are TGTGCCAGCTCACCAAACGTCTACGAGCAGTACTTC. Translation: CASSPNVYEQYF.

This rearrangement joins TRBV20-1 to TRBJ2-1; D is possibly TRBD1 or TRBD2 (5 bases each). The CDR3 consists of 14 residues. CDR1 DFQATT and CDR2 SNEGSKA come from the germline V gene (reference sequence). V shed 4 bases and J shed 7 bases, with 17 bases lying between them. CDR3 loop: CSATPGRAMNEQFF. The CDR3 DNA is TGCAGTGCTACCCCGGGACGGGCAATGAATGAGCAGTTCTTC.

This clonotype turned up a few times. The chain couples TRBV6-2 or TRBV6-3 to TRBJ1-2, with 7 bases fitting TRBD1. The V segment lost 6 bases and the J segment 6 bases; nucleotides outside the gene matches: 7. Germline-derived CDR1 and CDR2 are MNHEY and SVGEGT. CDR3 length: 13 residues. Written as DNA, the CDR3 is TGTGCCAGCAGCCAAGGGGGCGCGAATGGCTACACCTTC. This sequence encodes CASSQGGANGYTF.

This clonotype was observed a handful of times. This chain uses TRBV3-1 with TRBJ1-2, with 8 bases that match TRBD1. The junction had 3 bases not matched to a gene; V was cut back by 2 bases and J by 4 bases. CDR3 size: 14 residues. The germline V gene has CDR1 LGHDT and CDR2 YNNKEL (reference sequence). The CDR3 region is CASSQKGQVYGYTF. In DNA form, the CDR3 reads TGTGCCAGCAGCCAAAAGGGACAGGTCTATGGCTACACCTTC.

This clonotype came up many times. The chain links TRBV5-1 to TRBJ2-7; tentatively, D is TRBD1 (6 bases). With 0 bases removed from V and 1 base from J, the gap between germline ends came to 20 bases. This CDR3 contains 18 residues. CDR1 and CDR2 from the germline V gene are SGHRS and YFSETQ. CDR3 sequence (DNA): TGCGCCAGCAGCTTGGATGTCCTGGACAGCCTGGGGTCCTACGAGCAGTACTTC. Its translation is CASSLDVLDSLGSYEQYF.

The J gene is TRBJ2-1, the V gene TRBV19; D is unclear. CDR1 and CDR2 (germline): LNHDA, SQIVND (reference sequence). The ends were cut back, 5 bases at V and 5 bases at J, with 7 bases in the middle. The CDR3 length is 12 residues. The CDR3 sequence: CASSSLNNEQFF. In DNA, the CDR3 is TGTGCCAGTAGTTCCCTAAACAATGAGCAGTTCTTC. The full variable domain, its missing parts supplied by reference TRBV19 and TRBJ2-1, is DGGITQSPKYLFRKEGQNVTLSCEQNLNHDAMYWYRQDPGQGLRLIYYSQIVNDFQKGDIAEGYSVSREKKESFPLTVTSAQKNPTAFYLCASSSLNNEQFFGPGTRLTVL.

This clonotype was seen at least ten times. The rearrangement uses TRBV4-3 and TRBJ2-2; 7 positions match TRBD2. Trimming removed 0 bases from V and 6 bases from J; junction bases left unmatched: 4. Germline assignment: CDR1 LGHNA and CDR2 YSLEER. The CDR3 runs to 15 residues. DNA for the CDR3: TGCGCCAGCAGCCAAGATTGGGGGGGGGCCGGGGAGCTGTTTTTT. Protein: CASSQDWGGAGELFF.

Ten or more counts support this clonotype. CDR3 protein: CASSRDRGRETQYF. The CDR3 nucleotides are TGTGCCAGCAGCCGGGACAGGGGACGAGAGACCCAGTACTTC. The chain carries TRBV12-3 or TRBV12-4 and TRBJ2-5, with 10 bases matching TRBD1. The CDR3 is 14 residues long. The trim removed 6 bases at V and 4 bases at J, leaving 5 bases unmatched.

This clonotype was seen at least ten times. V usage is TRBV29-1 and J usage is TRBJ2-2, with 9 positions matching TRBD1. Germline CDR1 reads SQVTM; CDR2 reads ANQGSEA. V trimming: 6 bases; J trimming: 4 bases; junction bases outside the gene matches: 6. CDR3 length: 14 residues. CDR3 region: CSVPGTGITGELFF. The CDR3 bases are TGCAGCGTCCCCGGGACAGGGATCACCGGGGAGCTGTTTTTT.

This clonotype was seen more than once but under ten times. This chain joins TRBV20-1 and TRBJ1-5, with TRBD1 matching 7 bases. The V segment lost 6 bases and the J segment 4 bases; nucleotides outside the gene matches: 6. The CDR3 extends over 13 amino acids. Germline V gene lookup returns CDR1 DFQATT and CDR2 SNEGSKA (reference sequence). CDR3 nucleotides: TGCAGTGCACGACAGGGTGAAAATCAGCCCCAGCATTTT. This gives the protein CSARQGENQPQHF.

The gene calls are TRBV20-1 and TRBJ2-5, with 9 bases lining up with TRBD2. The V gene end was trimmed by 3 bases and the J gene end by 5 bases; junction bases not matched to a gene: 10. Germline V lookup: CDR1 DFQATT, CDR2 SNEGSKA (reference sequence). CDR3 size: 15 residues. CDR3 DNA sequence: TGCAGTGCTAGCCCGGGCGGGGGGGCCCGGGAGACCCAGTACTTC. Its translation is CSASPGGGARETQYF.

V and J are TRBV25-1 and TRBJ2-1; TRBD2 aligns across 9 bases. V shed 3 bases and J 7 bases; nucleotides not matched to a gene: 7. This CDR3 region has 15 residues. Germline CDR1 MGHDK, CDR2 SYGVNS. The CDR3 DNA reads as TGTGCCAGCAGTGACGGGACTAGCCGGAGGAATGAGCAGTTCTTC. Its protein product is CASSDGTSRRNEQFF.

The CDR3 coding sequence is TGTGCCAGCAGTTTACAGCCTCTCGGCACCGGGGAGCTGTTTTTT. It codes for CASSLQPLGTGELFF. The chain couples TRBV6-2 or TRBV6-3 to TRBJ2-2, with D unresolved. Trimming shortened V by 4 bases and J by 4 bases, and 13 bases separated the two germline ends. The CDR3 runs 15 residues. The germline V gene has CDR1 MNHEY and CDR2 SVGEGT.

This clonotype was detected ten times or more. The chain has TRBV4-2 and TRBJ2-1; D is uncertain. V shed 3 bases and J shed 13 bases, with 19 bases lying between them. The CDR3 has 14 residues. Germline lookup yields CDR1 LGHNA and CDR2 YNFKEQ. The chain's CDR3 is CASSQSVSGLRQFF. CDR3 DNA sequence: TGTGCCAGCAGCCAGTCGGTTTCCGGGCTCCGTCAGTTCTTC.

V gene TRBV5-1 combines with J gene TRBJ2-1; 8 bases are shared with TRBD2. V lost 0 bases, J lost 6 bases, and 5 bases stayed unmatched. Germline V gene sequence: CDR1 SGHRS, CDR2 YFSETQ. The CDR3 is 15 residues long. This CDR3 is CASSLEQRERNEQFF. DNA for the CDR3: TGCGCCAGCAGCTTGGAACAGCGGGAGCGCAATGAGCAGTTCTTC.

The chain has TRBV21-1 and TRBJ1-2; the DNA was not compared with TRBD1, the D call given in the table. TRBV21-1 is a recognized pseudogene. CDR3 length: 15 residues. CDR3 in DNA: TGTGCCAGCAGCAGCTCCAGGGGCGCGACCAATGGCTACACCTTC. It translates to CASSSSRGATNGYTF.

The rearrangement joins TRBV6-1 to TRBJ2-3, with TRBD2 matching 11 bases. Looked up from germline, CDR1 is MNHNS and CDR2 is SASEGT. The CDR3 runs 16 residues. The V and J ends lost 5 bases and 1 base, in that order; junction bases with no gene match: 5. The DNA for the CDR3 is TGTGCCAGCAGTAAGGGGACTAGCGGTCGCACAGATACGCAGTATTTT. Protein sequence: CASSKGTSGRTDTQYF.

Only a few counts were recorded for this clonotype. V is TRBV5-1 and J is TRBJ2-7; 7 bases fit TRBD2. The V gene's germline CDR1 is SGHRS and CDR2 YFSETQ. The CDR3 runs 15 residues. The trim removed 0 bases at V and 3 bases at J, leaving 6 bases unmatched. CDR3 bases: TGCGCCAGCAGCTTGGCCGGGGGGTCGGGCTACGAGCAGTACTTC. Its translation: CASSLAGGSGYEQYF.

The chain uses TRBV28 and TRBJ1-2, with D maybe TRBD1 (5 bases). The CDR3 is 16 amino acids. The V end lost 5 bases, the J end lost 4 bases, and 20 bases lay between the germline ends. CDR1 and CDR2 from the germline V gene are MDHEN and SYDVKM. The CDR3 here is CASSAPQVGLGYGYTF. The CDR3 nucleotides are TGTGCCAGCAGTGCTCCCCAAGTGGGGCTTGGCTATGGCTACACCTTC.

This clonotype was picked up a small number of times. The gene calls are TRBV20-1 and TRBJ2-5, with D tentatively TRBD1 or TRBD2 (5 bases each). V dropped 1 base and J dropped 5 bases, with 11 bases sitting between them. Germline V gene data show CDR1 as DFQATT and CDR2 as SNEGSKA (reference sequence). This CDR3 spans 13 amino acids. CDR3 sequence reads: CSARGQGVETQYF. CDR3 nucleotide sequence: TGCAGTGCTAGAGGGCAGGGAGTGGAGACCCAGTACTTC.

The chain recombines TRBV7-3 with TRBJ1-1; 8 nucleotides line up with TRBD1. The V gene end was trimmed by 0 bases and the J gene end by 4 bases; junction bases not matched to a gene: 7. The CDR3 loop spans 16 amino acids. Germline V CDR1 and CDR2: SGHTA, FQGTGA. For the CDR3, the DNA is TGTGCCAGCAGCTTAACCCCCAGGGGGCGCAGCACTGAAGCTTTCTTT. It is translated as CASSLTPRGRSTEAFF.